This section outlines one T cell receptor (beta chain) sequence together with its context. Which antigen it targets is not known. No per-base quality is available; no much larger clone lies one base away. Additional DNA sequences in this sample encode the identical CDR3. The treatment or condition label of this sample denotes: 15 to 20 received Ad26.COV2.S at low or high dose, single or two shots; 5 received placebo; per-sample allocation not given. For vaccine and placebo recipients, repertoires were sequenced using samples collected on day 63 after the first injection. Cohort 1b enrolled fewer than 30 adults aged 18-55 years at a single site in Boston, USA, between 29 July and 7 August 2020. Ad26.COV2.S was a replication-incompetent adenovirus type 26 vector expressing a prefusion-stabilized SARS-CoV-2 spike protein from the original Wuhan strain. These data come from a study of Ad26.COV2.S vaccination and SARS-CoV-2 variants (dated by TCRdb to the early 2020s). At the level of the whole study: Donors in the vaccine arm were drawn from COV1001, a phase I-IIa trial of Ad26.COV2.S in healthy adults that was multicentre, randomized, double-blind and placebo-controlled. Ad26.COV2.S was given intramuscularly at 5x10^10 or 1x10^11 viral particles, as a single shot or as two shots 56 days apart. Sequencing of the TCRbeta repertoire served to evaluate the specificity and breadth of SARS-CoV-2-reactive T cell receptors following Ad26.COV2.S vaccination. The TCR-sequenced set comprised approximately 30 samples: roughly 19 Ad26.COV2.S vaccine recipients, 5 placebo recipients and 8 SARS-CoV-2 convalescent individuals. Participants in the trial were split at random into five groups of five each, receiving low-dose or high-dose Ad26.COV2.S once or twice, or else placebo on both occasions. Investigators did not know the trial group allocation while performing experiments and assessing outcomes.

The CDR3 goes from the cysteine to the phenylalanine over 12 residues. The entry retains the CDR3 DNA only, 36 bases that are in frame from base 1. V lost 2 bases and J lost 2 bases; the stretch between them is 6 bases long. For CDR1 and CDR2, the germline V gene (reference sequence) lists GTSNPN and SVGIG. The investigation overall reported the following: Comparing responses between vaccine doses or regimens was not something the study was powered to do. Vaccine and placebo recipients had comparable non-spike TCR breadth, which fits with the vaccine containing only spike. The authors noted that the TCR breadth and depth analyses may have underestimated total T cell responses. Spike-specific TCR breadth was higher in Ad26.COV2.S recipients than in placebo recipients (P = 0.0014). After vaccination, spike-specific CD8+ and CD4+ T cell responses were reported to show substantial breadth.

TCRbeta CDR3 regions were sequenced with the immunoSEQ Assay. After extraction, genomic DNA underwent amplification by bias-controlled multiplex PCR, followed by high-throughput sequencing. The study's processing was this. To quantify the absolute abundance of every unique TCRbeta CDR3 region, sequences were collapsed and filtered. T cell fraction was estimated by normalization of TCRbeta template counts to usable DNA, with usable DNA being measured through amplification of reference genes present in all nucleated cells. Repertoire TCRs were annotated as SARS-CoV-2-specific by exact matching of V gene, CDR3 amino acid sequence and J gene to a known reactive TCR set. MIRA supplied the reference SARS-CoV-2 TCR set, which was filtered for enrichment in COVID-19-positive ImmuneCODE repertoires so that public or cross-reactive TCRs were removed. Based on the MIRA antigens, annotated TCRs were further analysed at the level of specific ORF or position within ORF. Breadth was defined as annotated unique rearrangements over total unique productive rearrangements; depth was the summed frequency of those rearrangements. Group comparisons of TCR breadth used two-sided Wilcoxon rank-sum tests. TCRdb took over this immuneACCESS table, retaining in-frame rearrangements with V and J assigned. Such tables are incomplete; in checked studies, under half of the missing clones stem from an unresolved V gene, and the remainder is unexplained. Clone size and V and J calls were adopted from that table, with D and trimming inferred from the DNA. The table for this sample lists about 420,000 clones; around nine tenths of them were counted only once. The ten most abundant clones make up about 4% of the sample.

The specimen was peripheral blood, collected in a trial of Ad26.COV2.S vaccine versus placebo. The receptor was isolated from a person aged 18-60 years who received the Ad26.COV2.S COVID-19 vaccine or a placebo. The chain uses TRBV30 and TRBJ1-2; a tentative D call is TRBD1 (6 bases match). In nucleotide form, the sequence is TGTGCCTGGAGTCAGGGGAACTATGGCTACACCTTC. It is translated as CAWSQGNYGYTF.